The present T cell receptor (beta chain) was sequenced within a study of neurological immune-mediated disorders. Regarding the study as a whole: Phylogenetic analysis grouped 18 of 34 multiple sclerosis patients' repertoires together, suggesting a possible repertoire signature.

In this sample, this clonotype turned up many times. The target antigen is unknown. Germline loops: CDR1 KGHDR, CDR2 SFDVKD. The CDR3 contains 15 residues. The V end lost 8 bases, the J end lost 4 bases, and 18 bases lay between the germline ends. The authors made cDNA by 5'RACE with 10-nucleotide random UMIs. TCRdb ran MiXCR on the 5' RACE reads and lists one entry per CDR3 protein. The table shows about 81,000 distinct CDR3 sequences, with 3.5% to 4.5% occurring only once. Time point in this sample: longitudinal time-point 3. The source of this sequence is a woman aged 55-70 years with multiple sclerosis. The V and J genes are TRBV24-1 and TRBJ2-3; the D call may be TRBD1 or TRBD2 (6 bases each). The sequenced sample was PBMCs. The CDR3 coding sequence is TGTGCCACCAAGGAAGGGGCAGGGGAGGCAGATACGCAGTATTTT. Protein: CATKEGAGEADTQYF.